The rows below give T cell receptor beta chains drawn from one sample of a study of HIV-infected patients and healthy controls. MiXCR was run by TCRdb on the 5' RACE reads, yielding one entry per CDR3 protein. The table shows 13,000 or so distinct CDR3 sequences, with more than 8.5% occurring only once. The sample comprised blood. All receptors come from an adult in good health. The conserved cysteine and the conserved F or W are not part of the CDR3 here. Fields, in order: J gene, D gene, V gene, clone size, CDR3 protein. D genes are given only for firm matches. Clone size is shown for a subset of rows, as once, few, many or a class of expanded clone.

TRBJ1-2	NA	TRBV12-3/TRBV12-4	medium-sized	ASSFLRDYT
TRBJ1-5	NA	TRBV20-1	few	SAKGGNQPQH
TRBJ2-7	TRBD2	TRBV6-6	many	ASKPKASGNHEQY
TRBJ1-1	NA	TRBV20-1	medium-sized	SAARPGANTEAF
TRBJ2-1	NA	TRBV6-2/TRBV6-3	many	ASVSGNSYNEQF
TRBJ1-3	NA	TRBV20-1	NA	SAHTGGAGLDTIY
TRBJ2-3	NA	TRBV4-2	many	ASSQVDTQY
TRBJ2-1	TRBD2	TRBV12-3/TRBV12-4	many	ATEPSGAYNEQF
TRBJ2-7	NA	TRBV3-1	many	ASSQLYEQY
TRBJ2-1	TRBD2	TRBV20-1	medium-sized	SASATSGYNEQF
TRBJ1-6	TRBD1	TRBV4-2	many	ASSLNPDRVNSPLH
TRBJ1-1	NA	TRBV7-9	few	ASSLKGRRNTEAF
TRBJ1-1	NA	TRBV20-1	NA	SARRETYYTEAF
TRBJ2-5	NA	TRBV10-3	medium-sized	AISRDTLNQETQY
TRBJ1-2	NA	TRBV29-1	NA	SVETPTNYGYT
TRBJ2-2	NA	TRBV27	NA	ASRINRVAGELF
TRBJ2-7	TRBD2	TRBV10-2	many	ASRSGTNYEQY
TRBJ2-7	TRBD2	TRBV7-2	many	ASSSRGAGGNYEQY
TRBJ1-5	TRBD1	TRBV19	NA	ASSKAPGTENQPQH
TRBJ1-5	TRBD1	TRBV6-1	many	ASWPGQPFEPQH
TRBJ2-5	NA	TRBV4-3	medium-sized	ASSQDHLVGVRQETQY
TRBJ1-4	NA	TRBV3-1	few	ASSQVGRAGEKLF
TRBJ2-1	TRBD2	TRBV4-2	many	ASSPTGGAGGYNEQF
TRBJ1-2	NA	TRBV6-5	many	ASSYKLTGADGYT
TRBJ1-2	NA	TRBV20-1	many	SAGGRGHYGYT
TRBJ1-5	NA	TRBV10-3	few	AISEPGTSNQPQH
TRBJ2-2	NA	TRBV7-3	many	ASSSYRGGGELF
TRBJ2-2	TRBD1	TRBV27	few	ASRTGQGRTGELF
TRBJ2-6	NA	TRBV7-3	medium-sized	ASSPMGYGANVLT
TRBJ2-7	NA	TRBV6-2/TRBV6-3	many	ASLGRAYEQY
TRBJ1-1	NA	TRBV4-3	many	ASSQDWAGSTEAF
TRBJ2-3	NA	TRBV13	NA	ASSLAPYRSTDTHY
TRBJ1-4	NA	TRBV20-1	NA	SAKMGRSNEKLF
TRBJ1-1	NA	TRBV20-1	many	SARDPQGRGTEAF
TRBJ1-1	TRBD1	TRBV19	many	ASSFTQGFITEAF
TRBJ1-5	NA	TRBV5-6	many	ASSRRDNSNQPQH
TRBJ1-3	NA	TRBV19	many	ASSLTGSSGNTIY
TRBJ2-1	NA	TRBV7-9	few	ASSFVEDSYNEQF
TRBJ1-5	NA	TRBV29-1	medium-sized	SAGGPGVNQPQH
TRBJ2-1	TRBD1	TRBV11-3	many	ASSPTWTGEGDNEQF
TRBJ2-7	NA	TRBV13	many	ASSYRTPLLDYEQY
TRBJ1-1	NA	TRBV7-2	many	ASSLGVIPEAF
TRBJ1-3	NA	TRBV20-1	many	SARSGGNTIY
TRBJ2-2	TRBD1	TRBV19	NA	ASSIDPTGGHTGELF
TRBJ2-1	TRBD2	TRBV20-1	few	SAGNAGLAGGSGEQF
TRBJ1-1	NA	TRBV5-5	medium-sized	ASGPGSVNTEAF
TRBJ2-2	TRBD1	TRBV12-3/TRBV12-4	many	ASSPPSQGAGELF
TRBJ2-6	NA	TRBV24-1	medium-sized	ATSDTRSGANVLT
TRBJ1-5	NA	TRBV24-1	NA	ATSAVGGNQPQH
TRBJ2-6	NA	TRBV7-3	many	ASSLTFGGANVLT
TRBJ2-1	TRBD2	TRBV25-1	medium-sized	ASSDTPSGGKNYNEQF
TRBJ2-7	NA	TRBV5-5	many	ASSYYSYEQY
TRBJ1-1	NA	TRBV28	many	ASSLWPLHTEAF
TRBJ1-6	NA	TRBV28	NA	ASSLGDGFPLH
TRBJ2-1	TRBD2	TRBV24-1	many	ATSDPLLGYRLYGGVHEQF
TRBJ2-3	NA	TRBV11-3	many	ASSLRGSDTQY
TRBJ2-1	TRBD2	TRBV6-2/TRBV6-3	medium-sized	ASSSREVLAGGHEQF
TRBJ2-7	NA	TRBV5-8	medium-sized	ASSLETGTAEQY
TRBJ2-4	TRBD1	TRBV12-3/TRBV12-4	medium-sized	ASSSGVTGGLNIQY
TRBJ2-3	NA	TRBV14	many	ASSQDLLGTQY